This T cell receptor (beta chain) was sequenced in a study of shared clonotypes between healthy human individuals (dated by TCRdb to 2020 to 2021). For the study in its entirety: A couple of women and three men aged 18 to 49 years were included in the cohort. Per donor, three plates each were used for CD4 naive and CD4 memory, two for CD8 naive, and one for CD8 memory. Blood TCR repertoires of five healthy adults were deeply sequenced to estimate repertoire size and the extent of clonotype sharing between individuals. Libraries were prepared and TCR repertoires were sequenced by different laboratories using diverse techniques, in order to increase sequencing depth and limit assay-specific biases. Leukapheresis yielded between about 0.85 and 9 billion PBMCs per donor.

Broad study findings and their caveats: The genetic and exposure-history diversity represented was limited by the small number of donors. Rarefaction of sorted-subset datasets indicated incomplete sequencing despite the large sequencing depth. Sampling was limited to blood, and TCR repertoires in tissue likely differ from TCR repertoires in blood. Larger estimated clonotype richness was generally found for naive subsets than for memory subsets. Compared with non-shared clonotypes, the clonotypes found in all four sorted-subset donors had higher generation probabilities. Pairwise subsampling indicated that sequencing depth was expected to affect the degree of clonotype sharing among donors. Sharing across four donors was observed for roughly 5.4% of naive CD4, less than 4% of naive CD8, over 2% of memory CD4, and about 0.38% of memory CD8 clonotypes.

From a lookup of the germline V gene (reference sequence), CDR1 and CDR2 are MNHEY and SMNVEV. A distance of 20 bases separates the germline ends of V and J, which lose 5 bases and 0 bases respectively. The CDR3 has 18 amino acids, counting the end cysteine and phenylalanine. The CDR3 DNA has 54 bases and is translated from base 1. TCR CDR3 regions were amplified from genomic DNA by multiplex PCR using the deep immunoSEQ assay. Genomic DNA extracted from each cell subset was distributed evenly over all wells of several immunoSEQ 96-well plates, and each plate served as one replicate. For sorted subsets, 200 ng of genomic DNA, equivalent to some 30,000 T cell genomes, went into each replicate PCR. The purified libraries were quantified using a Qubit 3.0 fluorometer, sized with a Bioanalyzer 2100, and then quantified again using the KAPA Library Quantification kit. Each immunoSEQ 96-well plate was sequenced on its own single-read 150-cycle Illumina NextSeq 550 flow cell. The study's processing was this. Because the immunoSEQ output included only junctional sequences and no quality scores, the filtering could not be the same as the filtering used for full-length reads. Sequences were annotated with PyIR, a Python wrapper for IgBLAST v1.9, using IMGT germline references to assign V/J genes and CDR3. Reads were removed for weak V/J assignments (E-value above 1e-6), missing CDR3, stop codons, out-of-frame junctions, or ambiguous translated residues. V3J clonotypes were defined as sequences sharing the same inferred V gene, J gene, and CDR3 amino acid sequence. To compute the percentage overlap between repertoires, the number of shared unique clonotypes was divided by the size of the smaller repertoire. RTK rarefaction, the Chao1 estimator, and Recon v2.1 estimates of unobserved clonotypes were used to assess repertoire richness. For all TCRbeta clonotypes obtained by the gDNA method from several donors, generation probabilities were computed with OLGA. The source is immuneACCESS, and TCRdb retained only in-frame sequences with V and J called. Part of the clones is not carried over; for the studies checked, unresolved V genes explain less than half of this, and the remainder is unexplained. V and J calls and clone size are those listed in that table; D and trimming were worked out from the DNA. The sample contains millions of clones, 95% of them found a single time. The ten largest clones add up to 0.1% to 0.15% of the sample.

Notes on this clone: Its cognate antigen has yet to be identified. No quality values exist for individual bases; no much larger clone is one base distant.

Donors were healthy HIV-negative adults with no recently reported acute infections or vaccinations. Only Caucasian adults living in Nashville, Tennessee, USA were represented among the donors. CD4+ T cells were enriched by magnetic negative selection; naive cells were then positively selected on CD45RA, and the negative fraction formed the memory subset. Blood was obtained by leukapheresis, after which PBMCs were separated by Ficoll-Histopaque density gradient centrifugation and cryopreserved in liquid nitrogen vapor phase. Analytical flow cytometry was used to check the purity and quantity of every magnetically sorted T cell population. Genomic DNA was isolated from every sorted fraction and measured by UV absorbance on a Nanodrop 2000c.

This sequence uses TRBV27 and TRBJ2-1, with the D gene too uncertain to name. The receptor was isolated from a man in his late teens or twenties in good health. The specimen sequenced was naive CD4+ T cells sorted from blood. The cell subset or site label, as the study defines it: CD45RA+ positively selected. The CDR3 reads as follows: CASSPRLLLLSSYNEQFF. The nucleotide sequence is TGTGCCAGCAGTCCACGCCTTTTATTGTTGAGCTCCTACAATGAGCAGTTCTTC.